The 19 T cell receptor beta chains in this list originate from one sample, sequenced in a study of T-cell reconstitution after alpha-beta-depleted transplantation in children. During its preparation, the TCRbeta library received unique molecular identifiers. TCRdb reanalysed the PCR reads using MiXCR and keeps one entry per CDR3 protein. The table records 130,000 or so distinct CDR3 sequences, approximately 8.7% of them present only once. The specimen comprised PBMCs, mostly from graft donor cells, sampled 180 days after TCRalphabeta/CD19-depleted stem cell transplant. These receptors came from a girl in the first two years of life who had a stem cell transplant for combined immunodeficiency, so the T cells may come from the graft donor.

V and J are TRBV10-3 and TRBJ2-5, with D unclear. Per germline, CDR1 ENHRY and CDR2 SYGVKD. Trimming left V 5 bases short and J 2 bases short, with 24 bases between. There are 18 residues in the CDR3. CDR3: CAISPGVNPAARQETQYF. The CDR3 DNA follows: TGTGCCATCAGTCCCGGAGTAAACCCGGCAGCCCGACAAGAGACCCAGTACTTC.

The chain combines TRBV27 with TRBJ1-5; unclear D gene. Germline CDR1 reads MNHEY; CDR2 reads SMNVEV (reference sequence). The CDR3 runs 14 residues. Trimming removed 5 bases from V and 3 bases from J, with 11 bases in between. DNA for the CDR3: TGTGCCAGCAGTCCTCCGGGTCTCAATCAGCCCCAGCATTTT. It encodes CASSPPGLNQPQHF.

To note about this clonotype: The junction shows a germline mismatch at one end, possibly a read error. The chain employs TRBV12-3 or TRBV12-4 and TRBJ2-7; perhaps TRBD1 as D (6 bases). The CDR3 runs 14 residues. The CDR3 bases are TGTGCCAGCAGTTTGACGGGACACACCTACGACCAGTACTTC. Protein product: CASSLTGHTYDQYF.

The chain uses TRBV25-1 and TRBJ2-7; D is unresolved. The CDR3 runs to 11 residues. Germline V gives CDR1 MGHDK, CDR2 SYGVNS. Trimming removed 2 bases from V and 5 bases from J, with 4 bases in between. CDR3 sequence: CASSEMHEQYF. The CDR3 DNA follows: TGTGCCAGCAGTGAAATGCACGAGCAGTACTTC.

This clonotype has a handful of counts. This sequence joins TRBV10-3 and TRBJ2-1, with TRBD1 matching over 7 bases. Germline V gives CDR1 ENHRY, CDR2 SYGVKD. CDR3 length equals 12 residues. V was pared by 6 bases and J by 9 bases, with 5 bases of the junction left unmatched. CDR3 nucleotide sequence: TGTGCCATCAGGGGGACAGAAGTTGAGCAGTTCTTC. Translation: CAIRGTEVEQFF.

This clonotype was counted between two and nine times. V gene TRBV7-2 combines with J gene TRBJ2-2, with 11 bases identical to TRBD2. V gave up 3 bases and J gave up 6 bases; unmatched junction bases: 6. The CDR3 loop spans 16 amino acids. The V gene's germline CDR1 is SGHTA and CDR2 FQGNSA. CDR3 sequence reads: CASSLRLAGMAGELFF. CDR3 nucleotide sequence: TGTGCCAGCAGCTTGCGACTAGCGGGAATGGCCGGGGAGCTGTTTTTT.

This clonotype has more than one count but fewer than ten. The rearrangement uses TRBV20-1 and TRBJ2-5; the D gene is possibly TRBD2 (5 bases). The CDR3 has 13 amino acids. Trimming stripped 7 bases from V and 2 bases from J, with 14 bases between. The germline CDR1 and CDR2 sequences are DFQATT and SNEGSKA (reference sequence). For the CDR3, the DNA is TGCAGTGTCACCCGACCGGGGCAAGAGACCCAGTACTTC. It encodes CSVTRPGQETQYF.

This clonotype showed up many times. The chain uses TRBV28 and TRBJ2-3; no definite D call. Germline CDR1 reads MDHEN; CDR2 reads SYDVKM. The CDR3 is 16 amino acids. Deletions cut 2 bases from V and 2 bases from J, with 14 bases between. The CDR3, as DNA: TGTGCCAGCAGTTTAATGGCGCTAGTGTCCACAGATACGCAGTATTTT. The encoded protein is CASSLMALVSTDTQYF. Combining the CDR3 with reference TRBV28 and TRBJ2-3 gives the whole variable domain DVKVTQSSRYLVKRTGEKVFLECVQDMDHENMFWYRQDPGLGLRLIYFSYDVKMKEKGDIPEGYSVSREKKERFSLILESASTNQTSMYLCASSLMALVSTDTQYFGPGTRLTVL.

This clonotype was seen a handful of times. The chain recombines TRBV5-1 with TRBJ2-2; D is unresolved. The CDR3 contains 17 residues. Trimming left V 0 bases short and J 7 bases short, with 19 bases between. CDR1 and CDR2 from the germline V gene are SGHRS and YFSETQ. The CDR3 DNA is TGCGCCAGCAGCTTGGCCGGAAGCGTTCGTGAGAACGGGGAGCTGTTTTTT. As protein: CASSLAGSVRENGELFF.

Details on this clonotype: This clone may be a read error of a much larger clone one base away. The DNA for the CDR3 is TGCAGTGCCCCTAAAGCCGGGGGACGGCACACTGAAGCTTTCTTT. Translation gives CSAPKAGGRHTEAFF. The chain joins TRBV20-1 to TRBJ1-1; TRBD1 might be the D (5 bases). CDR1 is DFQATT and CDR2 is SNEGSKA in the germline V gene (reference sequence). The CDR3 has 15 amino acids. With 6 bases removed from V and 3 bases from J, the gap between germline ends came to 20 bases.

This clonotype was seen a few times. The CDR3 coding sequence is TGTGCCAGCAGCCCTCAGGGGGCTGGAGAAAAACTGTTTTTT. Translation gives CASSPQGAGEKLFF. The chain couples TRBV5-4 to TRBJ1-4, with 8 bases lining up with TRBD1. Germline CDR1 is SGHNT and CDR2 is YYREEE (reference sequence). CDR3 length equals 14 residues. V shed 4 bases and J 8 bases; nucleotides not matched to a gene: 7.

This clonotype was seen a few times. The genes are TRBV7-3 and TRBJ2-7; D may match TRBD1 or TRBD2 (5 bases each). This CDR3 contains 15 residues. Trimming shortened V by 0 bases and J by 2 bases, and 11 bases separated the two germline ends. Germline V gene sequence: CDR1 SGHTA, CDR2 FQGTGA. This CDR3 reads CASSLTPGTAYEQYF. The CDR3 DNA follows: TGTGCCAGCAGCTTAACACCCGGGACGGCCTACGAGCAGTACTTC.

This clonotype was picked up many times. The J gene is TRBJ1-1, the V gene TRBV6-2 or TRBV6-3; maybe TRBD1 (5 bases). Deletions cut 6 bases from V and 1 base from J, with 18 bases between. This CDR3 spans 16 amino acids. CDR1 is MNHEY and CDR2 is SVGEGT in the germline V gene. The CDR3: CASRTPPGRKNTEAFF. Here the CDR3 DNA reads TGTGCCAGCAGAACGCCTCCGGGACGAAAGAACACTGAAGCTTTCTTT.

This clonotype has only a few counts. The chain carries TRBV29-1 and TRBJ2-3; D is undetermined. The germline V gene encodes CDR1 SQVTM and CDR2 ANQGSEA. The V end lost 5 bases, the J end lost 2 bases, and 8 bases lay between the germline ends. This CDR3 is built from 12 residues. The CDR3 DNA sequence: TGCAGCGTTCGGCGTACCACAGATACGCAGTATTTT. This translates into CSVRRTTDTQYF.

The table lists this clonotype with many counts. The chain recombines TRBV5-5 with TRBJ1-2; D perhaps matches TRBD1 (5 bases). The germline V and J ends were trimmed by 4 bases and 5 bases, with 15 bases remaining between them. This CDR3 region has 14 residues. Germline loops: CDR1 SGHKS, CDR2 YYEKEE (reference sequence). This chain's CDR3 is CASSVSGTHYGYTF. CDR3 sequence (DNA): TGTGCCAGCAGCGTGAGTGGGACCCATTATGGCTACACCTTC.

The CDR3 region has the DNA TGCGCCAGCAGCCTAAGAACCGGGACAGGGGCCCAAAACACTGAAGCTTTCTTT. Protein sequence: CASSLRTGTGAQNTEAFF. The chain recombines TRBV5-1 with TRBJ1-1, with 10 bases aligning to TRBD1. Germline CDR1 is SGHRS and CDR2 is YFSETQ. V gave up 4 bases and J gave up 2 bases; unmatched junction bases: 14. This CDR3 is 18 amino acids long.

This chain connects TRBV10-3 to TRBJ2-7, with 7 bases matching TRBD1. With V trimmed by 11 bases and J by 2 bases, 12 bases remained unmatched. Germline CDR1 is ENHRY and CDR2 is SYGVKD. This CDR3 has 14 amino acids. The CDR3 spells CAVKTGSGTYEQYF. The CDR3, as DNA: TGTGCCGTCAAGACAGGGTCGGGGACCTACGAGCAGTACTTC.

This clonotype was recorded a few times. This sequence joins TRBV12-3 or TRBV12-4 and TRBJ2-5; no clear D. The CDR3 is 14 residues long. Trimming pared 1 base from V and 5 bases from J, leaving 11 bases between. CDR3 protein: CASSLGRLGETQYF. The DNA for the CDR3 is TGTGCCAGCAGTTTAGGGCGGCTCGGGGAGACCCAGTACTTC.

There are a few counts of this clonotype. The gene calls are TRBV5-5 and TRBJ2-1; TRBD2 matches at 9 bases. Germline loops: CDR1 SGHKS, CDR2 YYEKEE (reference sequence). This CDR3 has 16 amino acids. Losses at the gene ends were 4 bases for V and 3 bases for J; bases not matched to a gene: 8. In DNA, the CDR3 is TGTGCCAGCAGCGGGTTTACAGCGGGGGGCTACAATGAGCAGTTCTTC. As protein: CASSGFTAGGYNEQFF.